The 6 T cell receptor beta chains below all came from one sample that was sequenced in a study of OX40 agonist ivuxolimab in advanced cancers. The repertoire was sequenced with immunoSEQ multiplex PCR; TCRdb's copy has only in-frame clones and lacks some. The sample has about 50,000 clones, 75% to 85% seen once. Material: CD4+ or CD8+ T cells sorted from blood, obtained in a trial of the OX40 agonist ivuxolimab. The origin of the receptors is an adult with an advanced solid tumor such as melanoma, head and neck, liver or kidney cancer.

J is TRBJ2-1 and V is TRBV28; TRBD2 agrees at 7 bases. Germline V CDR1 and CDR2: MDHEN, SYDVKM. The CDR3 extends over 12 amino acids. V was pared by 2 bases and J by 10 bases, with 2 bases of the junction left unmatched. The CDR3 sequence: CASSLHGGEQFF. In nucleotides, the CDR3 is TGTGCCAGCAGTTTACACGGGGGGGAGCAGTTCTTC.

Only one count was recorded for this clone. The chain has TRBV5-4 and TRBJ2-2; 11 positions agree with TRBD2. The germline CDR1 and CDR2 sequences are SGHNT and YYREEE (reference sequence). There are 17 residues in the CDR3. The junction had 5 bases not matched to a gene; V was cut back by 4 bases and J by 0 bases. This CDR3 reads CASSGPSGGSNTGELFF. The CDR3 bases are TGTGCCAGCAGCGGACCTAGCGGGGGGTCGAACACCGGGGAGCTGTTTTTT.

The rearrangement links TRBV7-2 to TRBJ1-2, with TRBD1 matching over 7 bases. CDR1 and CDR2 from the germline V gene are SGHTA and FQGNSA. The CDR3 spans 16 residues. V shed 5 bases, J shed 0 bases, and the junction held 9 bases outside the gene matches. CDR3 coding DNA: TGTGCCAGCAGCCCAGGGGGGGCAGGGGCTAACTATGGCTACACCTTC. Translated, it gives CASSPGGAGANYGYTF.

This chain uses TRBV14 with TRBJ1-1; D gene uncertain. Germline V gene sequence: CDR1 SGHDN, CDR2 FVKESK. This CDR3 region has 14 residues. Trimming removed 3 bases at V and 7 bases at J, with 15 bases between. As DNA, the CDR3 is TGTGCCAGCAGCCAGGACGTCGGAGTATATGAAGCTTTCTTT. This gives the protein CASSQDVGVYEAFF.

This clone came up a few times. The rearrangement uses TRBV10-1 and TRBJ2-2; D is undetermined. CDR3 length: 14 residues. V lost 0 bases to trimming and J lost 7 bases, with 9 bases between them. Germline V CDR1 and CDR2: WNHNN, SYGVQD (reference sequence). The DNA for the CDR3 is TGCGCCAGCAGTGAGTCGTGGGGTGTCGGGGAGCTGTTTTTT. Its translation: CASSESWGVGELFF.

J is TRBJ1-5 and V is TRBV5-6; D gene uncertain. Germline V lookup: CDR1 SGHDT, CDR2 YYEEEE. This CDR3 has 13 amino acids. Trimming cost V 2 bases and J 3 bases, with 6 bases left between them. The CDR3 DNA reads TGTGCCAGCAGCTTCAGAGTCAATCAGCCCCAGCATTTT. This translates into CASSFRVNQPQHF.